These T cell receptor beta chains were read from a single sample in a study of T cell responses to AZD1222 COVID-19 vaccine. Profiling relied on immunoSEQ multiplex PCR, and the TCRdb table lists in-frame clones only, not all of them. This sample carries about 140,000 clones, over 85% of them seen once, and the ten largest clones take approximately 5%. The material was peripheral blood, obtained on day 0 of AZD1222 vaccination. These receptor sequences come from an adult in good health. CDR3s include the opening cysteine and the closing phenylalanine or tryptophan. A D gene is named only where the DNA matches it firmly. The listing skips clone size in some rows; elsewhere it reads once, few, many or a size class.

>-|TRBV5-5|-|TRBJ1-2|14
CASSLGPGDYGYTF
TGTGCCAGCAGCTTGGGACCGGGAGACTATGGCTACACCTTC
>-|TRBV28|-|TRBJ2-4|15
CASRPQLLRKNIQYF
TGTGCCAGCAGGCCCCAGCTGTTGCGGAAAAACATTCAGTACTTC
>TRBD1|TRBV11-2|-|TRBJ2-1|15
CASSFGGTGDNEQFF
TGTGCCAGCAGCTTTGGGGGGACAGGGGACAATGAGCAGTTCTTC
>-|TRBV10-3|few|TRBJ2-2|14
CAISEGRSTGELFF
TGTGCCATCAGTGAGGGCAGGTCCACCGGGGAGCTGTTTTTT
>-|TRBV28|once|TRBJ2-7|13
CASLQGGPYEQYF
TGTGCCAGCTTACAGGGTGGACCCTACGAGCAGTACTTC
>-|TRBV14|once|TRBJ2-5|18
CASSQEYGGPGRGETQYF
TGTGCCAGCAGCCAAGAGTATGGGGGCCCGGGCCGAGGGGAGACCCAGTACTTC
>-|TRBV9|once|TRBJ1-2|16
CASSHSAGGLNYGYTF
TGTGCCAGCAGTCATTCGGCGGGCGGCCTAAACTATGGCTACACCTTC
>TRBD1|TRBV6-6|-|TRBJ2-7|15
CASSIRDRGLYEQYF
TGTGCCAGCAGTATCCGGGACAGGGGCTTGTACGAGCAGTACTTC
>-|TRBV6-5|-|TRBJ1-6|15
CASSYFSQGDSPLHF
TGTGCCAGCAGTTACTTTAGTCAGGGAGATTCACCCCTCCACTTT
>-|TRBV19|-|TRBJ2-1|13
CASSIVLAGEQFF
TGTGCCAGTAGTATAGTACTAGCTGGTGAGCAGTTCTTC
>-|TRBV7-9|-|TRBJ1-1|14
CASSLGVGNTEAFF
TGTGCCAGCAGCTTAGGGGTGGGGAACACTGAAGCTTTCTTT
>-|TRBV5-6|-|TRBJ2-5|14
CASSFPGLRETQYF
TGTGCCAGCAGCTTCCCGGGCCTCCGAGAGACCCAGTACTTC
>-|TRBV7-2|once|TRBJ2-7|15
CASSSESRSSYEQYF
TGTGCCAGCAGCTCAGAGTCCAGGAGTTCCTACGAGCAGTACTTC
>-|TRBV9|-|TRBJ2-7|14
CASSPRGRPYEQYF
TGTGCCAGCAGCCCTCGGGGCCGCCCCTACGAGCAGTACTTC